These T cell receptor beta chains were read from a single sample in a study of cytomegalovirus exposure and HLA in healthy donors. Assay used: immunoSEQ multiplex PCR; TCRdb lists only in-frame clones, some missing. The sample has about 130,000 clones; approximately 10% are singletons. The sequenced material came from PBMCs. The source is a woman aged 35 to 49 in good health and CMV-seropositive. CDR3s include the opening cysteine and the closing phenylalanine or tryptophan. The D gene is left open where the match is weak. Expanded clones get a size class; other rows say once, few or many, or leave the size out.

cdr3_aa	cdr3_nt	v_call	j_call	d_call	clone_size
CASSFGQGVVRDTQYF	TGCGCCAGCAGTTTTGGGCAGGGTGTTGTGAGGGATACGCAGTATTTT	TRBV5-1	TRBJ2-3	NA	NA
CAISPGGSGNEKLFF	TGTGCCATCAGCCCGGGGGGGTCAGGTAATGAAAAACTGTTTTTT	TRBV10-3	TRBJ1-4	NA	few
CASSLSGGELGGELFF	TGTGCCAGCAGTCTTTCGGGGGGAGAACTCGGCGGGGAGCTGTTTTTT	TRBV6-6	TRBJ2-2	TRBD2	few
CASSLYRDSPLHF	TGTGCCAGCAGCCTCTACAGGGATTCACCCCTCCACTTT	TRBV14	TRBJ1-6	NA	NA
CASSSGGISGNTIYF	TGTGCCAGCAGTTCGGGAGGGATCTCTGGAAACACCATATATTTT	TRBV6-6	TRBJ1-3	NA	NA
CSVAHGQGEDTQYF	TGCAGCGTTGCCCACGGACAGGGCGAAGATACGCAGTATTTT	TRBV29-1	TRBJ2-3	TRBD1	NA
CARRWTANTEAFF	TGTGCCAGAAGATGGACAGCGAACACTGAAGCTTTCTTT	TRBV6-4	TRBJ1-1	NA	NA
CASSLFSGGVSSQETQYF	TGTGCCAGCAGTTTATTTAGCGGGGGGGTCTCGTCCCAAGAGACCCAGTACTTC	TRBV7-7	TRBJ2-5	TRBD2	few
CASSSSPGVYEQFF	TGTGCCAGCAGCTCGTCCCCGGGGGTCTATGAGCAGTTCTTC	TRBV11-3	TRBJ2-1	NA	NA
CASSLGGTGGHNEQFF	TGTGCCAGCAGCTTAGGGGGGACAGGGGGCCACAATGAGCAGTTCTTC	TRBV11-2	TRBJ2-1	TRBD1	NA
CASSRGGDTEAFF	TGTGCCAGCAGCAGAGGGGGGGACACTGAAGCTTTCTTT	TRBV21-1	TRBJ1-1	NA	NA
CASSLGERGLNTEAFF	TGTGCCAGCAGCTTAGGGGAGCGGGGTTTGAACACTGAAGCTTTCTTT	TRBV11-2	TRBJ1-1	NA	NA
CASSSGGHQPQHF	TGTGCCAGCTCCAGCGGGGGACATCAGCCCCAGCATTTT	TRBV6-5	TRBJ1-5	NA	NA
CASSSLAHRYNSPLHF	TGTGCCAGCAGTTCCCTCGCTCATAGATATAATTCACCCCTCCACTTT	TRBV6-5	TRBJ1-6	NA	NA
CASSSTGPGGELFF	TGTGCCAGCAGCTCGACAGGGCCCGGCGGGGAGCTGTTTTTT	TRBV7-3	TRBJ2-2	TRBD1	few
CASSTSTGELFF	TGTGCCAGCAGCACTAGCACCGGGGAGCTGTTTTTT	TRBV7-9	TRBJ2-2	NA	few
CASSKTGGGETQYF	TGTGCCAGCAGCAAGACAGGGGGCGGGGAGACCCAGTACTTC	TRBV7-2	TRBJ2-5	TRBD1	few
CASSLKGPGTGLHF	TGTGCCAGCAGTTTAAAGGGCCCCGGGACAGGACTCCACTTT	TRBV28	TRBJ1-6	TRBD1	NA
CASSEGATSNQPQHF	TGTGCCAGCAGCGAGGGAGCTACTAGCAATCAGCCCCAGCATTTT	TRBV2	TRBJ1-5	NA	few
CASSLNQITYEQYF	TGCGCCAGCAGCTTGAATCAGATTACCTACGAGCAGTACTTC	TRBV5-1	TRBJ2-7	NA	many
CASSLVNEEQFF	TGTGCCAGCAGCTTGGTCAATGAGGAACAGTTCTTC	TRBV7-9	TRBJ2-1	NA	few
CASSPGTSGSYSYNEQFF	TGCGCCAGCAGCCCTGGGACTAGCGGTTCCTACTCCTACAATGAGCAGTTCTTC	TRBV5-1	TRBJ2-1	TRBD2	few
CASSLGTSRGGTQYF	TGCGCCAGCAGCTTAGGGACTTCACGAGGTGGGACCCAGTACTTC	TRBV5-1	TRBJ2-5	NA	NA